The 19 T cell receptor beta chains in this list originate from one sample, sequenced in a study of cytomegalovirus exposure and HLA in healthy donors. Method: immunoSEQ multiplex PCR; TCRdb's copy keeps in-frame clones and lacks some. The data hold 65,000 to 85,000 clones, with around 95% observed a single time. The specimen sequenced was PBMCs. Receptors were obtained from a young woman in good health and CMV-seronegative.

The chain joins TRBV27 to TRBJ2-1; no clear D gene. V gave up 3 bases and J gave up 0 bases, with 12 bases separating them. The CDR3 totals 16 residues. Germline-derived CDR1 and CDR2 are MNHEY and SMNVEV (reference sequence). The CDR3 loop is CASSLLLSNSYNEQFF. Written as DNA, the CDR3 is TGTGCCAGCAGTTTGTTGCTATCCAACTCCTACAATGAGCAGTTCTTC.

CDR3 nucleotide sequence: TGCGCCAGCAGGACAGGGGGAGGTGACGAGCAGTACTTC. This sequence encodes CASRTGGGDEQYF. The chain links TRBV5-1 to TRBJ2-7, with 9 bases fitting TRBD1. The ends lost 5 bases at V and 5 bases at J; junction bases unmatched: 5. The CDR3 runs 13 residues. Germline values: CDR1 SGHRS, CDR2 YFSETQ.

Here the CDR3 DNA reads TGTGCCAGCAGCTCCGGGACTAGCGGGAGTAGCGGCAAAAACATTCAGTACTTC. It encodes CASSSGTSGSSGKNIQYF. The rearrangement links TRBV7-2 to TRBJ2-4, with 14 bases matching TRBD2. V dropped 4 bases and J dropped 3; count of bases not matched to a gene: 8. The length of the CDR3 is 18 residues. CDR1 is SGHTA and CDR2 is FQGNSA in the germline V gene.

CDR3 nucleotides: TGTGCCAGCAGTGACCTAGCGGGAGGGCGATACAATGAGCAGTTCTTC. It codes for CASSDLAGGRYNEQFF. The V and J genes are TRBV6-1 and TRBJ2-1; TRBD2 matches 12 bases. Unmatched junction bases numbered 4, after V lost 3 bases and J lost 4 bases. CDR3 length equals 16 residues. Germline V CDR1 and CDR2: MNHNS, SASEGT.

V is TRBV7-2 and J is TRBJ2-5; possibly TRBD2 for D (6 bases). Germline values: CDR1 SGHTA, CDR2 FQGNSA. V was clipped by 2 bases and J by 4 bases, with 14 bases between them. CDR3 size: 15 residues. CDR3: CASSLNGGSGETQYF. DNA for the CDR3: TGTGCCAGCAGCTTAAATGGAGGGTCGGGAGAGACCCAGTACTTC. Using reference TRBV7-2 and TRBJ2-5 for the parts outside the CDR3, the full variable domain is GAGVSQSPSNKVTEKGKDVELRCDPISGHTALYWYRQSLGQGLEFLIYFQGNSAPDKSGLPSDRFSAERTGGSVSTLTIQRTQQEDSAVYLCASSLNGGSGETQYFGPGTRLLVL.

The chain uses TRBV7-9 and TRBJ2-1; weak D call: TRBD2 (6 bases). V was trimmed by 6 bases and J by 2 bases, leaving 14 bases between them. Germline V gene data show CDR1 as SEHNR and CDR2 as FQNEAQ (reference sequence). CDR3 length: 15 residues. The CDR3 loop reads CASRPAGGTYNEQFF. CDR3 nucleotides: TGTGCCAGCAGACCAGCTGGGGGGACCTACAATGAGCAGTTCTTC.

The chain uses TRBV10-3 and TRBJ1-1; tentatively, D is TRBD1 (5 bases). This CDR3 has 15 residues. Germline V gene data show CDR1 as ENHRY and CDR2 as SYGVKD. V was trimmed by 0 bases and J by 3 bases, leaving 11 bases between them. CDR3 amino acids: CAISESGHPDTEAFF. The DNA for the CDR3 is TGTGCCATCAGTGAGTCTGGACACCCAGACACTGAAGCTTTCTTT.

The rearrangement uses TRBV11-3 and TRBJ1-1; weak D call: TRBD1 (6 bases). Germline V CDR1 and CDR2: SGHNT, YENEEA. V was cut by 5 bases and J by 3 bases, with 10 bases left in between. CDR3 length: 13 residues. CDR3 DNA: TGTGCCAGCAGCGCAACAGGGTACACTGAAGCTTTCTTT. Translating it yields CASSATGYTEAFF.

V is TRBV7-2 and J is TRBJ2-5, with D uncertain. Trimming removed 6 bases at V and 5 bases at J, with 7 bases between. The germline V gene has CDR1 SGHTA and CDR2 FQGNSA. The CDR3 has 11 residues. CDR3 sequence: CASSRRETQYF. In DNA form, the CDR3 reads TGTGCCAGCAGTCGGCGGGAGACCCAGTACTTC. Combining the CDR3 with reference TRBV7-2 and TRBJ2-5 gives the whole variable domain GAGVSQSPSNKVTEKGKDVELRCDPISGHTALYWYRQSLGQGLEFLIYFQGNSAPDKSGLPSDRFSAERTGGSVSTLTIQRTQQEDSAVYLCASSRRETQYFGPGTRLLVL.

V and J are TRBV5-1 and TRBJ1-2; possibly TRBD1 for D (5 bases). The length of the CDR3 is 16 residues. Germline V CDR1 and CDR2: SGHRS, YFSETQ. V was shortened by 3 bases and J by 5 bases, with 20 bases between the two germline ends. The CDR3 is CASSWGGSQRAYGYTF. CDR3 bases: TGCGCCAGCAGCTGGGGGGGAAGCCAGCGGGCTTATGGCTACACCTTC.

The rearrangement links TRBV7-8 to TRBJ2-7, with 7 bases lining up with TRBD1. V dropped 5 bases and J dropped 1; count of bases not matched to a gene: 14. The CDR3 totals 17 residues. CDR1 and CDR2 from the germline V gene are SGHVS and FQNEAQ. The CDR3 coding sequence is TGTGCCAGCAGCCTCCCCAGTCCGAGACAGGGATCCTACGAGCAGTACTTC. It specifies CASSLPSPRQGSYEQYF.

This CDR3 is CASSSPRGEAFF. CDR3 sequence (DNA): TGTGCCAGCAGCTCTCCAAGGGGGGAAGCTTTCTTT. The V gene is TRBV11-2, the J gene TRBJ1-1; the D gene is possibly TRBD1 (6 bases). The CDR3 covers 12 residues. V shed 4 bases and J shed 8 bases, with 11 bases lying between them. The germline CDR1 and CDR2 sequences are SGHAT and FQNNGV.

The chain couples TRBV7-2 to TRBJ1-5; D not resolved. The germline V gene encodes CDR1 SGHTA and CDR2 FQGNSA. This CDR3 region has 15 residues. The V end was cut by 4 bases, the J end by 3 bases, with 13 bases between. CDR3 sequence (DNA): TGTGCCAGCAGCTCCTACGACAAATTCAATCAGCCCCAGCATTTT. It is translated as CASSSYDKFNQPQHF. Full variable domain (remainder filled in from reference TRBV7-2 and TRBJ1-5): GAGVSQSPSNKVTEKGKDVELRCDPISGHTALYWYRQSLGQGLEFLIYFQGNSAPDKSGLPSDRFSAERTGGSVSTLTIQRTQQEDSAVYLCASSSYDKFNQPQHFGDGTRLSIL.

The genes are TRBV14 and TRBJ2-3; 9 nucleotides line up with TRBD2. Trimming cost V 4 bases and J 9 bases; bases outside gene matches: 2. Germline V CDR1 and CDR2: SGHDN, FVKESK. The CDR3 has 12 amino acids. The CDR3, as DNA: TGTGCCAGCAGCCCTAGCGGGATCACGCAGTATTTT. Protein sequence: CASSPSGITQYF.

The J gene is TRBJ1-2, the V gene TRBV11-3; the D gene is possibly TRBD1 (5 bases). CDR1 SGHNT and CDR2 YENEEA come from the germline V gene. CDR3 length equals 16 residues. Trimming took 6 bases from V and 4 from J, leaving 21 bases between them. The CDR3 nucleotides read TGTGCCAGCAGAATATCTCCCCAGGCAGGGTCCTATGGCTACACCTTC. Translated, it gives CASRISPQAGSYGYTF.

The chain couples TRBV15 to TRBJ2-7; D is perhaps TRBD2 (5 bases). The CDR3 is 17 residues long. Trimming cost V 0 bases and J 2 bases, with 17 bases left between them. Germline CDR1 and CDR2: LNHNV and YYDKDF (reference sequence). The CDR3 reads CATSRDRTSTFAYEQYF. In DNA form, the CDR3 reads TGTGCCACCAGCAGAGATCGGACTTCGACTTTCGCCTACGAGCAGTACTTC.

This clone was counted only a few times. The gene calls are TRBV4-3 and TRBJ2-7, with 10 nucleotides matching TRBD1. Germline V gives CDR1 LGHNA, CDR2 YSLEER. This CDR3 has 16 residues. V shed 5 bases, J shed 2 bases, and the junction held 9 bases outside the gene matches. The CDR3 DNA reads as TGCGCCAGCAGCTTCTCCGGGACAGGGGAGACCTACGAGCAGTACTTC. Translating it yields CASSFSGTGETYEQYF.

The chain recombines TRBV6-1 with TRBJ1-1; 7 bases are shared with TRBD1. With V trimmed by 0 bases and J by 5 bases, 12 bases remained unmatched. Looked up from germline, CDR1 is MNHNS and CDR2 is SASEGT. The CDR3 consists of 17 residues. The CDR3 here is CASSEALRGRGDTEAFF. CDR3 nucleotides: TGTGCCAGCAGTGAAGCGTTAAGGGGGCGAGGTGATACTGAAGCTTTCTTT.

The chain carries TRBV5-6 and TRBJ2-5; perhaps TRBD1 as D (5 bases). Trimming took 2 bases from V and 2 from J, leaving 10 bases between them. This CDR3 comprises 14 residues. The germline V gene encodes CDR1 SGHDT and CDR2 YYEEEE. The CDR3 is CASSFQGGQETQYF. The DNA for the CDR3 is TGTGCCAGCAGCTTCCAGGGTGGGCAAGAGACCCAGTACTTC.